Each of the 10 T cell receptor beta chains below was sequenced from the same sample in a study of cytomegalovirus exposure and HLA in healthy donors. PCR used 60 Vbeta primers and 13 Jbeta primers. TCRdb's copy holds only in-frame clones and misses some; the assay was immunoSEQ multiplex PCR. The table includes about 200,000 clones, roughly four fifths detected once. What was sequenced was PBMCs. These receptors all stem from a man aged 25-40 years in good health and CMV-seronegative.

The chain uses TRBV19 and TRBJ2-7; D may be TRBD2 (5 bases). Germline V gene lookup returns CDR1 LNHDA and CDR2 SQIVND (reference sequence). V lost 1 base and J 2 bases, leaving 9 bases between the germline ends. The CDR3 has 14 residues. CDR3 sequence: CASSIAGLAYEQYF. Here the CDR3 DNA reads TGTGCCAGTAGTATAGCCGGACTCGCCTACGAGCAGTACTTC. The full variable domain, in which reference TRBV19 and TRBJ2-7 provide the parts outside the CDR3, is DGGITQSPKYLFRKEGQNVTLSCEQNLNHDAMYWYRQDPGQGLRLIYYSQIVNDFQKGDIAEGYSVSREKKESFPLTVTSAQKNPTAFYLCASSIAGLAYEQYFGPGTRLTVT.

V is TRBV5-1 and J is TRBJ2-7; D is undetermined. Trimming pared 5 bases from V and 0 bases from J, leaving 12 bases between. The CDR3 length is 14 residues. Germline CDR1 and CDR2: SGHRS and YFSETQ. The CDR3 nucleotides are TGCGCCAGCAGTCCCGGGTCCAACTCCTACGAGCAGTACTTC. This codes for CASSPGSNSYEQYF.

The rearrangement links TRBV4-1 to TRBJ1-1; D possibly corresponds to TRBD1 (5 bases). Trimming left V 2 bases short and J 4 bases short, with 14 bases between. CDR1 and CDR2 from the germline V gene are MGHRA and YSYEKL. The CDR3 spans 15 residues. CDR3 in amino acids: CASSQSRSGGTEAFF. CDR3 nucleotides: TGCGCCAGCAGCCAAAGTAGGTCCGGGGGCACTGAAGCTTTCTTT.

The CDR3 coding sequence is TGTGCCAGCAGTACTCCGGGAGAAGACTATGGCTACACCTTC. Translated, it gives CASSTPGEDYGYTF. The rearrangement joins TRBV28 to TRBJ1-2; D is undetermined. This CDR3 comprises 14 residues. Germline V CDR1 and CDR2: MDHEN, SYDVKM. Between the trimmed V and J ends, which lost 5 bases and 3 bases, there was a span of 13 bases.

This rearrangement joins TRBV9 to TRBJ2-1, with 8 nucleotides matching TRBD2. CDR1 SGDLS and CDR2 YYNGEE come from the germline V gene. The CDR3 consists of 13 residues. Trimming removed 0 bases from V and 9 bases from J; junction bases left unmatched: 2. DNA for the CDR3: TGTGCCAGCAGCGTAGGCGGGGGGAGTGAGCAGTTCTTC. Translated, it gives CASSVGGGSEQFF. Looking up the rest from reference TRBV9 and TRBJ2-1 gives the full variable domain: DSGVTQTPKHLITATGQRVTLRCSPRSGDLSVYWYQQSLDQGLQFLIQYYNGEERAKGNILERFSAQQFPDLHSELNLSSLELGDSALYFCASSVGGGSEQFFGPGTRLTVL.

A few counts support this clone. This chain joins TRBV28 and TRBJ1-5; D possibly corresponds to TRBD1 (6 bases). The germline V gene encodes CDR1 MDHEN and CDR2 SYDVKM. V was shortened by 5 bases and J by 1 base, with 12 bases between the two germline ends. This CDR3 region has 15 residues. The CDR3 spells CASSQGRESNQPQHF. DNA for the CDR3: TGTGCCAGCAGTCAGGGGAGGGAGAGCAATCAGCCCCAGCATTTT.

This clone was found a few times. The chain couples TRBV5-6 to TRBJ1-5; D not certain. The V and J ends lost 5 bases and 3 bases respectively, with 12 bases between them. Germline V gene data show CDR1 as SGHDT and CDR2 as YYEEEE. The CDR3 has 14 amino acids. CDR3 nucleotides: TGTGCCAGCAGTGACGGGGTCTACAATCAGCCCCAGCATTTT. This translates into CASSDGVYNQPQHF.

The chain combines TRBV2 with TRBJ2-1; TRBD2 matches at 14 bases. The germline V gene encodes CDR1 SNHLY and CDR2 FYNNEI. V shed 11 bases and J 8 bases; nucleotides not matched to a gene: 8. The CDR3 runs to 14 residues. In DNA, the CDR3 is TGTGCCGGCGCCGGGACTAGCGGGAGCTATGAGCAGTTCTTC. Its translation: CAGAGTSGSYEQFF.

The CDR3 DNA sequence: TGTGCCATCAGTGACCCCGACAGGGGCGGCGGTAGCAATCAGCCCCAGCATTTT. The encoded protein is CAISDPDRGGGSNQPQHF. This chain links TRBV10-3 with TRBJ1-5; 8 bases agree with TRBD1. There are 18 residues in the CDR3. Losses at the gene ends were 3 bases for V and 0 bases for J; bases not matched to a gene: 10. Germline CDR1 ENHRY, CDR2 SYGVKD.

The rearrangement joins TRBV5-1 to TRBJ1-5, with 9 bases fitting TRBD1. Germline V gives CDR1 SGHRS, CDR2 YFSETQ. Trimming removed 4 bases from V and 4 bases from J; junction bases left unmatched: 6. The CDR3 totals 15 residues. DNA of the CDR3: TGCGCCAGCAGCCGGGGACAGGGAGGGAATCAGCCCCAGCATTTT. It specifies CASSRGQGGNQPQHF. Full variable domain (outside the CDR3, taken from reference TRBV5-1 and TRBJ1-5): KAGVTQTPRYLIKTRGQQVTLSCSPISGHRSVSWYQQTPGQGLQFLFEYFSETQRNKGNFPGRFSGRQFSNSRSEMNVSTLELGDSALYLCASSRGQGGNQPQHFGDGTRLSIL.